This entry concerns a single TCR beta chain. Antigen: not known. The sample belongs to a study of cytomegalovirus exposure and HLA in healthy donors. Findings of the study overall: For cytomegalovirus status, the classifier reportedly gave diagnoses with high specificity and sensitivity. In a later analysis, approximately 15,000 TCR beta sequences were associated with HLA alleles at 0.05 false discovery rate. When a later analysis was performed, an Asian-associated ancestry cluster reportedly had fewer N-insertions than the approximately 700-donor mean.

CDR3 length: 14 amino acids. The V gene lost 4 bases and the J gene lost 0 bases, with 8 bases spanning the gap. Germline V lookup: CDR1 SGDLS, CDR2 YYNGEE. Those who donated were healthy bone marrow donors. The PCR used 60 Vbeta and 13 Jbeta primers. The method was immunoSEQ multiplex PCR; TCRdb's version includes in-frame clones alone and lacks a portion of them. The data show approximately 130,000 clones, approximately 80% seen once. The sequence derives from a man younger than 35 in good health and CMV-seropositive. The rearrangement joins TRBV9 to TRBJ1-3, with a tentative D call TRBD1 (5 bases). The sequencing input was PBMCs. Here the CDR3 reads CASSRGSSGNTIYF. CDR3 sequence (DNA): TGTGCCAGCAGCAGGGGTTCCTCTGGAAACACCATATATTTT.